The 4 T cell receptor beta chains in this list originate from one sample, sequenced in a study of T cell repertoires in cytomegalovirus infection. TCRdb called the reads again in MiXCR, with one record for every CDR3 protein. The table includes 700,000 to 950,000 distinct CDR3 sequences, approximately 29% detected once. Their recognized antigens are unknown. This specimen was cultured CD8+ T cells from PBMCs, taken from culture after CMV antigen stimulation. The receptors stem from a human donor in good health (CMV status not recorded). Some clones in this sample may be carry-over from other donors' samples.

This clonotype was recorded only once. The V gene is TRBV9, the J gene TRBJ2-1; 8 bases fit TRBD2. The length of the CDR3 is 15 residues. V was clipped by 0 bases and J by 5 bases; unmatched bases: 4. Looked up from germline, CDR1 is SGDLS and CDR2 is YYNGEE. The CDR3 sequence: CASSVVSGGNNEQFF. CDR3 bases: TGTGCCAGCAGCGTAGTAAGCGGGGGTAACAATGAGCAGTTCTTC.

This CDR3 reads CASSLTWASFSDADTQYF. Written as DNA, the CDR3 is TGTGCCAGCAGCTTAACGTGGGCCTCCTTCTCGGACGCAGATACGCAGTATTTT. The gene calls are TRBV6-5 and TRBJ2-3; D gene ambiguous. With 6 bases removed from V and 4 bases from J, the gap between germline ends came to 26 bases. Germline CDR1 MNHEY, CDR2 SVGAGI. The CDR3 runs 18 residues.

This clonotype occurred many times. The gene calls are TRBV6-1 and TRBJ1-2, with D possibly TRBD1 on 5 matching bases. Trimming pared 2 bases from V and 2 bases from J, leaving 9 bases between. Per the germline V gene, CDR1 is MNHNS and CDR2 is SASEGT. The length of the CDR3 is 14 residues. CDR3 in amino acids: CASSEFAGNYGYTF. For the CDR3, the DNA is TGTGCCAGCAGTGAATTCGCAGGGAACTATGGCTACACCTTC.

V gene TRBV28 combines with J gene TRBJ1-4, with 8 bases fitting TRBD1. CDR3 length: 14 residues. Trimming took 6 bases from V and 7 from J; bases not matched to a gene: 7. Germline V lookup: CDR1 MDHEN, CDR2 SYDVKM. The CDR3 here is CASRRGTGSEKLFF. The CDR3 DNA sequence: TGTGCCAGCAGGAGGGGGACAGGCAGTGAAAAACTGTTTTTT.